Below are 5 T cell receptor beta chains sequenced from a single sample in a study of metastatic and nonmetastatic thyroid tumors. Patients underwent thyroid surgery, and none had received any treatment before it. TCRdb re-called the PCR reads via MiXCR. The sample comprises some 11,000 clones, under 30% of which are singletons, and more than 9% rests with the top ten. Sequenced material: tumor tissue. Receptors were obtained from a male donor with papillary thyroid cancer or a benign thyroid nodule (not recorded which). Some clones in this sample may be carry-over from other donors' samples.

On this clone: One end of the junction fails to match germline, which may point to a read error. The chain links TRBV27 to TRBJ1-6, with D unresolved. The CDR3 is 14 amino acids. CDR1 is MNHEY and CDR2 is SMNVEV in the germline V gene (reference sequence). The CDR3 nucleotides are TGTGCCAGCAGTTTTGACGGGGAGTATTCACCCCTCCTCTTT. Translated, it gives CASSFDGEYSPLLF.

There are many counts of this clone. A much larger clone lies a single base off, so this may be a read error. At the DNA level, this CDR3 is encoded by other sequences in the same sample as well. This chain connects TRBV12-5 to TRBJ2-1, with 7 positions matching TRBD2. This CDR3 is 16 amino acids long. Germline-derived CDR1 and CDR2 are LGHNT and FRNRAP. The CDR3 DNA follows: TGTGCTAGTGGTCTGGTAGCTGGACTAGGCGACAATGAGCAGTTCTTC. It is translated as CASGLVAGLGDNEQFF.

This clone was seen only a few times. J is TRBJ1-2 and V is TRBV6-1; D is perhaps TRBD1 (5 bases). Germline loops: CDR1 MNHNS, CDR2 SASEGT. CDR3 size: 14 residues. V lost 6 bases to trimming and J lost 4 bases, with 15 bases between them. The CDR3 loop reads CASSQSSRGYGYTF. Here the CDR3 DNA reads TGTGCCAGCAGCCAGAGCTCAAGGGGCTATGGCTACACCTTC.

This clone was picked up a small number of times. The rearrangement links TRBV19 to TRBJ2-7; possible D gene TRBD2, 5 bases. This CDR3 contains 14 residues. Trimming cost V 6 bases and J 4 bases, with 16 bases left between them. Germline-derived CDR1 and CDR2 are LNHDA and SQIVND (reference sequence). CDR3 nucleotides: TGTGCCAGTAGGGAGGATCCAACGGCTTACGAGCAGTACTTC. This translates into CASREDPTAYEQYF.

In its sample, this clone was seen many times. The V call is TRBV3-1, the J call TRBJ1-3; weak D call: TRBD1 (5 bases). V was trimmed by 1 base and J by 0 bases, leaving 13 bases between them. In germline, CDR1 is LGHDT, CDR2 YNNKEL (reference sequence). This CDR3 comprises 17 residues. CDR3 in amino acids: CASSQAEGPSSGNTIYF. The CDR3 nucleotides are TGTGCCAGCAGCCAAGCTGAGGGACCTAGCTCTGGAAACACCATATATTTT. Looking up the rest from reference TRBV3-1 and TRBJ1-3 gives the full variable domain: DTAVSQTPKYLVTQMGNDKSIKCEQNLGHDTMYWYKQDSKKFLKIMFSYNNKELIINETVPNRFSPKSPDKAHLNLHINSLELGDSAVYFCASSQAEGPSSGNTIYFGEGSWLTVV.